The TCR beta chain under discussion was sequenced for a study of T cell responses to AZD1222 COVID-19 vaccine. The CDR3 loop spans 14 amino acids. CDR1 and CDR2 (germline): GTSNPN, SVGIG (reference sequence). Trimming removed 7 bases from V and 5 bases from J; junction bases left unmatched: 13. Study-level findings and limits: Repertoire sampling occurred only after the peak T cell response. Baseline serostatus was positive in only six AZD1222 recipients.

A word on this clone: Its antigen remains unknown.

The data were produced by immunoSEQ multiplex PCR, yet TCRdb's version contains in-frame clones alone and is incomplete. The repertoire holds around 100,000 clones, roughly 87% seen once, with approximately 15% in the top ten. Sequences were derived from peripheral blood, sampled on day 0 of AZD1222 vaccination. This sequence was found in an adult in good health. The chain recombines TRBV30 with TRBJ2-5; 7 nucleotides match TRBD2. The CDR3 protein is CASNRLAVRETQYF. CDR3 nucleotides: TGTGCCTCCAACCGTCTAGCGGTTCGGGAGACCCAGTACTTC.